This note documents a single T cell receptor beta chain sequence. The antigen remains undetermined. This sample is drawn from a study of PD-L1 blockade in urothelial cancer. At the level of the study: Samples came from 3 weeks, at the second dose, and 6 weeks into treatment. Study results and limitations: Clonality of blood TCR below the median before treatment predicted better survival.

Time point in this sample: pretreatment peripheral blood. Assay used: immunoSEQ multiplex PCR; TCRdb lists only in-frame clones, some missing. The profile shows 70,000 to 90,000 clones, over 75% of them singletons. Germline CDR1 reads SGHTA; CDR2 reads FQGNSA. The CDR3 is made up of 14 amino acids. V lost 5 bases to trimming and J lost 5 bases, with 13 bases between them. The sample in question was PBMCs, obtained around atezolizumab (anti-PD-L1) treatment. The rearrangement uses TRBV7-2 and TRBJ2-1, with D possibly matching TRBD2 (6 bases). The TCR originated in a man between 60 and 75 years old with urothelial cancer. CDR3 protein: CASSHRTTHNEQFF. In DNA, the CDR3 is TGTGCCAGCAGCCATAGGACTACCCACAATGAGCAGTTCTTC.